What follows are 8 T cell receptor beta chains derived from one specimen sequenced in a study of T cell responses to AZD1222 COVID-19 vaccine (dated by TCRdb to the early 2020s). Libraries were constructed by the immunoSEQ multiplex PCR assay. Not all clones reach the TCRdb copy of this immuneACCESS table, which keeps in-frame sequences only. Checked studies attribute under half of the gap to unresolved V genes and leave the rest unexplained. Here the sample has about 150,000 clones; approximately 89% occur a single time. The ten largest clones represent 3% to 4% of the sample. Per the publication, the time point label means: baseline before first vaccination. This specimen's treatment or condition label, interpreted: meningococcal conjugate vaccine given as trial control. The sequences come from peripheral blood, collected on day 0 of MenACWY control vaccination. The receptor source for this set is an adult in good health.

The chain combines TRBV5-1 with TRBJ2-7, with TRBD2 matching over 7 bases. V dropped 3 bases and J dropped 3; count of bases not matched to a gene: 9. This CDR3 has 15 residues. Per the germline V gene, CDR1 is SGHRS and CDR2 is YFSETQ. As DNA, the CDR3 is TGCGCCAGCAGCTCGAGACCCGGGACTAACTACGAGCAGTACTTC. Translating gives CASSSRPGTNYEQYF. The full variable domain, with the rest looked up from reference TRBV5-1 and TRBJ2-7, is KAGVTQTPRYLIKTRGQQVTLSCSPISGHRSVSWYQQTPGQGLQFLFEYFSETQRNKGNFPGRFSGRQFSNSRSEMNVSTLELGDSALYLCASSSRPGTNYEQYFGPGTRLTVT.

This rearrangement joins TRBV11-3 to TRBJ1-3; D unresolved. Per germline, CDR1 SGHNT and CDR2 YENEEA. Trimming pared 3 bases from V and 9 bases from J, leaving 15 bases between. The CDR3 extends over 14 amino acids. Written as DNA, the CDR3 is TGTGCCAGCAGCTTGCAAAGGACGGGCCGCACCATATATTTT. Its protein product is CASSLQRTGRTIYF.

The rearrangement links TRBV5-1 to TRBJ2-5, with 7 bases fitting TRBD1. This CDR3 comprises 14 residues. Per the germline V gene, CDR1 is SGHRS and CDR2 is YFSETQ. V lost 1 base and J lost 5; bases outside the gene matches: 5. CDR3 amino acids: CASSLRQGWETQYF. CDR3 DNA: TGCGCCAGCAGCTTGAGACAGGGATGGGAGACCCAGTACTTC.

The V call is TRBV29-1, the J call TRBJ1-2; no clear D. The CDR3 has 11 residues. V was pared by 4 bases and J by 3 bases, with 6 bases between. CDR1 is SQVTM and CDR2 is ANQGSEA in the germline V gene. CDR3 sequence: CSVGQDYGYTF. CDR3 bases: TGCAGCGTTGGGCAGGACTATGGCTACACCTTC.

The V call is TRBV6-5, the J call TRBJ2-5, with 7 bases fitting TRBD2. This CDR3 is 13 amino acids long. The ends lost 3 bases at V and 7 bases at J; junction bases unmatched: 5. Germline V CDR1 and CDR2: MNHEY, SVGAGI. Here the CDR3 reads CASSYEGGGTQYF. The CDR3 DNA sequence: TGTGCCAGCAGTTATGAGGGCGGGGGGACCCAGTACTTC.

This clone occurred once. The CDR3 coding sequence is TGTGCCATCAGCGTGACAGGGGGGGACACTGAAGCTTTCTTT. Translating gives CAISVTGGDTEAFF. The rearrangement joins TRBV10-3 to TRBJ1-1; 9 nucleotides align to TRBD1. CDR1 and CDR2 from the germline V gene are ENHRY and SYGVKD. The CDR3 extends over 14 amino acids. The junction had 5 bases not matched to a gene; V was cut back by 6 bases and J by 3 bases.

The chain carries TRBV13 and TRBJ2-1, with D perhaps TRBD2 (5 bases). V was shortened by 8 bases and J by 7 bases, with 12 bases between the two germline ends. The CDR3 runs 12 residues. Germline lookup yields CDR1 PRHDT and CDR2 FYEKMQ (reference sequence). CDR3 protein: CASGRRRNEQFF. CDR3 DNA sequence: TGTGCCAGCGGCCGGAGGAGAAATGAGCAGTTCTTC.

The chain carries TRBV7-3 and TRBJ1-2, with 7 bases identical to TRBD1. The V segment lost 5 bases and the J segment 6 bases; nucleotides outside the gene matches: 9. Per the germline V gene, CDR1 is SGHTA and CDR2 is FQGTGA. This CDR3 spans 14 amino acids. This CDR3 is CASSPTTGSDGYTF. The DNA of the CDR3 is TGTGCCAGCAGCCCAACGACAGGGAGCGATGGCTACACCTTC.